Below are 23 T cell receptor beta chains sequenced from a single sample in a study of Ad26.COV2.S vaccination and SARS-CoV-2 variants. Sample treatment: 19 received Ad26.COV2.S at low or high dose, single or two shots; about five received placebo; per-sample allocation not given. Sample collection was performed on day 63 after the first vaccine or placebo injection. Repertoires were generated with immunoSEQ multiplex PCR, while TCRdb's copy carries only in-frame clones and drops some. The sample yields about 350,000 clones, 75% to 90% seen once. The sample in question was peripheral blood, obtained in a trial of Ad26.COV2.S vaccine versus placebo. The receptors were gathered from a person between 18 and 59 years old who received the Ad26.COV2.S COVID-19 vaccine or a placebo.

The genes are TRBV7-4 and TRBJ2-7, with a weak D call TRBD2 (5 bases). V lost 2 bases and J 3 bases, leaving 11 bases between the germline ends. The CDR3 sequence is 14 residues long. Germline assignment: CDR1 SGHVT and CDR2 SQSDAQ. CDR3 in DNA: TGTGCCAGCAGCTTACGGACGGGGTACTACGAGCAGTACTTC. Translating gives CASSLRTGYYEQYF.

The chain is built from TRBV7-8 and TRBJ2-2; D ambiguous. The V end was cut by 3 bases, the J end by 0 bases, with 8 bases between. Germline CDR1 is SGHVS and CDR2 is FQNEAQ. The length of the CDR3 is 15 residues. The CDR3, as DNA: TGTGCCAGCAGCTTCGGGTTCGCGAACACCGGGGAGCTGTTTTTT. Its translation is CASSFGFANTGELFF.

This sequence joins TRBV6-1 and TRBJ2-4, with D uncertain. Germline loops: CDR1 MNHNS, CDR2 SASEGT. V dropped 0 bases and J dropped 9 bases, with 9 bases sitting between them. The CDR3 is 13 residues long. The DNA for the CDR3 is TGTGCCAGCAGTGAAGCGCGGTCTCCCATTCAGTACTTC. It codes for CASSEARSPIQYF.

Remarks on this clone: In the same sample, other DNA sequences code for this CDR3. This chain uses TRBV19 with TRBJ1-1; D gene ambiguous. Per germline, CDR1 LNHDA and CDR2 SQIVND (reference sequence). Trimming removed 5 bases at V and 2 bases at J, with 9 bases between. This CDR3 has 13 residues. DNA of the CDR3: TGTGCCAGTAGTTTCTATGGTAACACTGAAGCTTTCTTT. Amino acids: CASSFYGNTEAFF.

The chain's CDR3 is CASSDGTTYEQYF. In DNA, the CDR3 is TGTGCCAGTTCAGACGGGACTACCTACGAGCAGTACTTC. J is TRBJ2-7 and V is TRBV7-8; 7 positions agree with TRBD2. Germline V gene data show CDR1 as SGHVS and CDR2 as FQNEAQ. Germline trimming cut 9 bases from V and 2 bases from J; bases unmatched to any gene: 7. The CDR3 extends over 13 amino acids.

This chain links TRBV4-1 with TRBJ2-6, with 7 bases matching TRBD1. The germline V gene has CDR1 MGHRA and CDR2 YSYEKL. V gave up 1 base and J gave up 0 bases; unmatched junction bases: 15. The CDR3 covers 21 residues. As DNA, the CDR3 is TGCGCCAGCAGCCAAGGAAGACAGGGAAGGGACCGGATCTCTGGGGCCAACGTCCTGACTTTC. Translation: CASSQGRQGRDRISGANVLTF.

In its sample, this clone was seen once. The chain uses TRBV6-6 and TRBJ1-1; possible D gene TRBD1, 5 bases. The CDR3 spans 14 residues. CDR1 and CDR2 from the germline V gene are MNHNY and SVGAGI (reference sequence). V was shortened by 7 bases and J by 0 bases, with 12 bases between the two germline ends. The CDR3 sequence: CASTLGTLNTEAFF. CDR3 nucleotide sequence: TGTGCCAGCACTCTGGGGACTCTGAACACTGAAGCTTTCTTT.

This clone was seen once. This chain connects TRBV10-1 to TRBJ1-5; the match to TRBD1 covers 8 bases. CDR1 is WNHNN and CDR2 is SYGVQD in the germline V gene (reference sequence). This CDR3 has 19 residues. The ends lost 7 bases at V and 0 bases at J; junction bases unmatched: 17. CDR3 coding DNA: TGCGCCAGCAAATCGGGCCGCGGGACAGGATTAAATAGCAATCAGCCCCAGCATTTT. Translated: CASKSGRGTGLNSNQPQHF.

V is TRBV5-1 and J is TRBJ1-1, with 9 nucleotides matching TRBD1. With V trimmed by 2 bases and J by 4 bases, 6 bases remained unmatched. Germline V gene data show CDR1 as SGHRS and CDR2 as YFSETQ. The CDR3 has 15 residues. CDR3 in amino acids: CASSLQGALVTEAFF. The CDR3 DNA sequence: TGCGCCAGCAGCTTACAGGGGGCCCTGGTCACTGAAGCTTTCTTT.

V is TRBV19 and J is TRBJ1-5, with unresolved D. This CDR3 comprises 17 residues. V was pared by 3 bases and J by 1 base, with 16 bases between. Germline-derived CDR1 and CDR2 are LNHDA and SQIVND (reference sequence). This CDR3 reads CASSISGKMQSNQPQHF. As DNA, the CDR3 is TGTGCCAGTAGTATTTCGGGCAAAATGCAAAGCAATCAGCCCCAGCATTTT.

The chain couples TRBV14 to TRBJ2-3; the D is unclear. The CDR3 sequence is 15 residues long. V lost 0 bases and J lost 0, with 7 bases in between. Germline CDR1 reads SGHDN; CDR2 reads FVKESK. CDR3 sequence (DNA): TGTGCCAGCAGCCAAGAAGGGTCTAGCACAGATACGCAGTATTTT. As protein: CASSQEGSSTDTQYF. The full variable domain, with the rest looked up from reference TRBV14 and TRBJ2-3, is EAGVTQFPSHSVIEKGQTVTLRCDPISGHDNLYWYRRVMGKEIKFLLHFVKESKQDESGMPNNRFLAERTGGTYSTLKVQPAELEDSGVYFCASSQEGSSTDTQYFGPGTRLTVL.

V is TRBV4-1 and J is TRBJ2-5; D is perhaps TRBD2 (6 bases). V was cut by 7 bases and J by 5 bases, with 17 bases left in between. Per the germline V gene, CDR1 is MGHRA and CDR2 is YSYEKL. The CDR3 has 14 amino acids. CDR3 loop: CASKDWGDGETQYF. The CDR3 region has the DNA TGCGCCAGCAAAGACTGGGGGGATGGTGAGACCCAGTACTTC.

This clone has only one observation. The J gene is TRBJ2-2, the V gene TRBV3-1 (or the pseudogene TRBV3-2), with 11 bases aligning to TRBD2. Germline V gene sequence: CDR1 LGHDT, CDR2 YNNKEL (reference sequence). The CDR3 is 22 residues long. V trimming: 1 base; J trimming: 1 base; junction bases outside the gene matches: 17. The CDR3 DNA reads as TGTGCCAGCAGCCAAGTATCCCCTAGCGGGGGGCGGGAACCGATGAACACCGGGGAGCTGTTTTTT. It translates to CASSQVSPSGGREPMNTGELFF.

This chain uses TRBV6-6 with TRBJ2-7; 9 positions match TRBD1. Germline V CDR1 and CDR2: MNHNY, SVGAGI (reference sequence). The CDR3 has 14 residues. V shed 5 bases and J 0 bases; nucleotides not matched to a gene: 2. The CDR3 reads CASSTGGPSYEQYF. CDR3 DNA sequence: TGTGCCAGCAGTACAGGGGGCCCCTCCTACGAGCAGTACTTC.

This chain joins TRBV5-1 and TRBJ2-4; D possibly matches TRBD1 or TRBD2 (5 bases each). This CDR3 has 17 residues. The V gene's germline CDR1 is SGHRS and CDR2 YFSETQ. V shed 0 bases and J shed 10 bases, with 23 bases lying between them. CDR3 in DNA: TGCGCCAGCAGCTTGGCCGATGTCTGGGACGGGGCAGAAATTCAGTACTTC. Translation gives CASSLADVWDGAEIQYF.

The chain uses TRBV7-9 and TRBJ2-5; 10 bases are shared with TRBD2. The ends lost 6 bases at V and 4 bases at J; junction bases unmatched: 14. The CDR3 length is 17 residues. The germline CDR1 and CDR2 sequences are SEHNR and FQNEAQ (reference sequence). The CDR3 DNA reads as TGTGCCAGCAGGGTGACTAGCGGGTTTCCCCAGGGAGAGACCCAGTACTTC. It translates to CASRVTSGFPQGETQYF.

The V gene is TRBV9, the J gene TRBJ2-5; D ambiguous. The V and J ends lost 4 bases and 6 bases respectively, with 13 bases between them. The CDR3 runs to 13 residues. CDR1 is SGDLS, CDR2 YYNGEE, per germline. The CDR3 region has the DNA TGTGCCAGCAGCCCAGGCGAGTGGAAGACCCAGTACTTC. Protein: CASSPGEWKTQYF. Using reference TRBV9 and TRBJ2-5 for the parts outside the CDR3, the full variable domain is DSGVTQTPKHLITATGQRVTLRCSPRSGDLSVYWYQQSLDQGLQFLIQYYNGEERAKGNILERFSAQQFPDLHSELNLSSLELGDSALYFCASSPGEWKTQYFGPGTRLLVL.

This chain links TRBV4-1 with TRBJ2-7; 10 nucleotides match TRBD2. Germline assignment: CDR1 MGHRA and CDR2 YSYEKL. The CDR3 extends over 16 amino acids. Unmatched junction bases numbered 9, after V lost 0 bases and J lost 7 bases. The CDR3 loop reads CASSQEVLAGAREQYF. The CDR3 region has the DNA TGCGCCAGCAGCCAAGAAGTCCTAGCGGGAGCTCGGGAGCAGTACTTC.

J is TRBJ1-4 and V is TRBV19, with TRBD1 matching 8 bases. Germline CDR1 reads LNHDA; CDR2 reads SQIVND (reference sequence). The CDR3 loop spans 15 amino acids. With V trimmed by 2 bases and J by 6 bases, 5 bases remained unmatched. CDR3 protein: CASSIMTGVDEKLFF. The CDR3 nucleotides are TGTGCCAGTAGTATAATGACAGGGGTGGATGAAAAACTGTTTTTT.

The CDR3: CASSTPIPYEQYF. The CDR3 region has the DNA TGTGCCAGCAGTACGCCTATTCCCTACGAGCAGTACTTC. V is TRBV6-2 or TRBV6-3 and J is TRBJ2-7; D uncertain. The CDR3 is 13 residues long. CDR1 and CDR2 (germline): MNHEY, SVGEGT. Trimming removed 5 bases from V and 2 bases from J, with 10 bases in between.

V and J are TRBV12-3 or TRBV12-4 and TRBJ2-4; 7 bases are a match to TRBD1. This CDR3 has 13 amino acids. After removal of 7 bases from V and 6 bases from J, the junction contained 6 bases not matched to a gene. The CDR3 sequence is CASTQTGINIQYF. CDR3 in DNA: TGTGCCAGCACCCAGACAGGGATAAACATTCAGTACTTC.

The V gene is TRBV4-2, the J gene TRBJ2-3; 9 bases match TRBD2. Germline values: CDR1 LGHNA, CDR2 YNFKEQ. With V trimmed by 0 bases and J by 2 bases, 9 bases remained unmatched. This CDR3 has 18 amino acids. CDR3 in amino acids: CASSQDGNSGGLTDTQYF. The CDR3 DNA reads as TGTGCCAGCAGCCAAGACGGAAATAGCGGGGGCCTCACAGATACGCAGTATTTT.

Many counts were recorded for this clone. At one end, the junction sequence differs from germline, possibly due to a read error. This sequence joins TRBV11-2 and TRBJ2-2; no clear D. Germline CDR1 is SGHAT and CDR2 is FQNNGV. The CDR3 length is 13 residues. CDR3: CASSLERTWELFF. DNA of the CDR3: TGTGCCAGCAGCCTAGAAAGAACCTGGGAGCTGTTTTTT.